The 5 T cell receptor beta chains reported below all come from one sample, sequenced in a study of OX40 agonist ivuxolimab in advanced cancers. Some clones are missing from TCRdb's copy, which holds only in-frame ones; the method was immunoSEQ multiplex PCR. The table records 82,000 or so clones, approximately 85% of them present only once. Source: CD4+ or CD8+ T cells sorted from blood, taken in a trial of the OX40 agonist ivuxolimab. Receptors originate from an adult with an advanced solid tumor such as melanoma, head and neck, liver or kidney cancer.

The chain joins TRBV11-2 to TRBJ2-7; D may match TRBD1 or TRBD2 (5 bases each). There are 14 residues in the CDR3. Germline CDR1 is SGHAT and CDR2 is FQNNGV. The V and J ends lost 1 base and 2 bases respectively, with 9 bases between them. CDR3 amino acids: CASSLAQGPYEQYF. Written as DNA, the CDR3 is TGTGCCAGCAGCTTAGCCCAGGGACCCTACGAGCAGTACTTC.

The rearrangement uses TRBV7-3 and TRBJ2-1; tentatively, D is TRBD2 (7 bases). Germline V lookup: CDR1 SGHTA, CDR2 FQGTGA. This CDR3 has 14 residues. Trimming stripped 6 bases from V and 5 bases from J, with 14 bases between. The CDR3 sequence: CASSQAGTNNEQFF. CDR3 bases: TGTGCCAGCAGTCAAGCGGGGACAAACAATGAGCAGTTCTTC.

The chain uses TRBV5-1 and TRBJ1-1; D gene uncertain. Between the trimmed V and J ends, which lost 4 bases and 4 bases, there was a span of 14 bases. CDR1 is SGHRS, CDR2 YFSETQ, per germline. The CDR3 spans 14 residues. CDR3 sequence (DNA): TGCGCCAGCAGCGTCGGATTGTCCGGCACTGAAGCTTTCTTT. It yields the protein CASSVGLSGTEAFF.

This chain links TRBV28 with TRBJ2-1; 7 nucleotides align to TRBD1. The V and J ends lost 2 bases and 0 bases, in that order; junction bases with no gene match: 4. The CDR3 has 16 residues. The germline gives CDR1 MDHEN, CDR2 SYDVKM. This chain's CDR3 is CASSLGAGGSYNEQFF. The CDR3 nucleotides read TGTGCCAGCAGTTTAGGCGCAGGGGGCTCCTACAATGAGCAGTTCTTC. The full variable domain, rest sourced from reference TRBV28 and TRBJ2-1, is DVKVTQSSRYLVKRTGEKVFLECVQDMDHENMFWYRQDPGLGLRLIYFSYDVKMKEKGDIPEGYSVSREKKERFSLILESASTNQTSMYLCASSLGAGGSYNEQFFGPGTRLTVL.

The chain employs TRBV18 and TRBJ2-7, with D maybe TRBD1 (5 bases). Germline CDR1 KGHSH, CDR2 LQKENI. The CDR3 loop spans 13 amino acids. V was pared by 6 bases and J by 4 bases, with 13 bases between. The CDR3 is CASSNRQGYEQYF. The CDR3 DNA reads as TGTGCCAGCTCCAACCGGCAGGGTTACGAGCAGTACTTC.